A single sample gave rise to the 32 T cell receptor beta chains below, sequenced in a study of beta chain features in type 1 diabetes. cDNA synthesis used the whole RNA isolate, giving expressed TCRB sequences. The assay was immunoSEQ multiplex PCR, and TCRdb's table has in-frame clones only and misses some. The sample comprises roughly 400,000 clones, approximately 16% of which are singletons, and roughly 0.017% rests with the top ten. Sequencing was carried out using naive CD4+ T cells from blood. The receptors come from a woman under 30 in good health.

The V gene is TRBV30, the J gene TRBJ2-7; TRBD2 aligns across 12 bases. The V gene end was trimmed by 3 bases and the J gene end by 6 bases; junction bases not matched to a gene: 9. The CDR3 runs 15 residues. CDR1 GTSNPN and CDR2 SVGIG come from the germline V gene (reference sequence). The CDR3 nucleotides read TGTGCCTGGAGCCGCGGACTAGCGGGAAGGGGCGAGCAGTACTTC. Its translation is CAWSRGLAGRGEQYF.

This sequence joins TRBV29-1 and TRBJ2-2, with 11 bases lining up with TRBD1. After removal of 3 bases from V and 5 bases from J, the junction contained 5 bases not matched to a gene. Germline V gene data show CDR1 as SQVTM and CDR2 as ANQGSEA. This CDR3 is built from 15 residues. The CDR3 DNA sequence: TGCAGCGTTGAGGCGGACAGGGGGCTAACCGGGGAGCTGTTTTTT. This sequence encodes CSVEADRGLTGELFF.

This clone was observed a single time. The chain recombines TRBV6-4 with TRBJ2-2; TRBD1 is a possible D gene (6 bases). Germline lookup yields CDR1 MRHNA and CDR2 SNTAGT. This CDR3 is 15 amino acids long. V lost 6 bases and J lost 1, with 12 bases in between. The CDR3 reads CASRRDILNTGELFF. CDR3 DNA: TGTGCCAGCAGACGGGACATCCTGAACACCGGGGAGCTGTTTTTT.

The chain links TRBV29-1 to TRBJ1-2; D unresolved. Germline V gene data show CDR1 as SQVTM and CDR2 as ANQGSEA. This CDR3 is 11 amino acids long. Trimming removed 5 bases from V and 6 bases from J, with 10 bases in between. CDR3 in DNA: TGCAGCGTTCCCCCGGCGGATGGCTACACCTTC. This encodes CSVPPADGYTF.

The J gene is TRBJ2-1, the V gene TRBV15; D possibly corresponds to TRBD1 (5 bases). The CDR3 is 15 residues long. V lost 0 bases to trimming and J lost 8 bases, with 14 bases between them. CDR1 and CDR2 (germline): LNHNV, YYDKDF (reference sequence). The CDR3 is CATSRDKGVYYEQFF. The DNA for the CDR3 is TGTGCCACCAGCAGAGATAAAGGGGTGTACTATGAGCAGTTCTTC.

This clone turned up a few times. The rearrangement joins TRBV10-3 to TRBJ2-3; 9 positions agree with TRBD2. V gave up 9 bases and J gave up 0 bases; unmatched junction bases: 7. The CDR3 has 15 amino acids. From germline, CDR1 is ENHRY and CDR2 SYGVKD. The CDR3 reads CAITTSGSSTDTQYF. CDR3 coding DNA: TGTGCCATTACGACTAGCGGTTCTAGCACAGATACGCAGTATTTT.

This clone was detected only a few times. The rearrangement uses TRBV7-2 and TRBJ2-5, with D possibly being TRBD2 (6 bases). The V end was cut by 1 base, the J end by 5 bases, with 17 bases between. The length of the CDR3 is 16 residues. CDR1 is SGHTA, CDR2 FQGNSA, per germline. For the CDR3, the DNA is TGTGCCAGCAGCTTAGGGAATCGGGAGTGGGGCGAGACCCAGTACTTC. This gives the protein CASSLGNREWGETQYF.

This clone was counted between two and nine times. The chain links TRBV7-3 to TRBJ2-1; 9 bases match TRBD1. The trim removed 5 bases at V and 6 bases at J, leaving 8 bases unmatched. Germline V CDR1 and CDR2: SGHTA, FQGTGA. The CDR3 extends over 15 amino acids. The CDR3 region has the DNA TGTGCCAGCAGCCTCCCCGACAGGGGGGTCAATGAGCAGTTCTTC. Its protein is CASSLPDRGVNEQFF.

This clone was seen a few times. The rearrangement joins TRBV7-2 to TRBJ2-4; maybe TRBD1 (5 bases). Deletions cut 8 bases from V and 4 bases from J, with 12 bases between. CDR3 length: 13 amino acids. Per germline, CDR1 SGHTA and CDR2 FQGNSA. Here the CDR3 reads CASGVQGKNIQYF. CDR3 sequence (DNA): TGTGCCAGCGGGGTCCAGGGAAAAAACATTCAGTACTTC.

This chain links TRBV30 with TRBJ2-1, with TRBD2 matching over 11 bases. CDR3 length equals 16 residues. V was clipped by 1 base and J by 4 bases; unmatched bases: 6. CDR1 GTSNPN and CDR2 SVGIG come from the germline V gene (reference sequence). DNA of the CDR3: TGTGCCTGGAGTGCCTCGCGGACTAGCGGGTACAATGAGCAGTTCTTC. Protein product: CAWSASRTSGYNEQFF.

This chain's CDR3 is CATSRDLGQEGEKLFF. The CDR3 nucleotides read TGTGCCACCAGCAGAGATTTAGGGCAAGAGGGTGAAAAACTGTTTTTT. The V and J genes are TRBV15 and TRBJ1-4; D remains unclear. This CDR3 has 16 residues. Germline loops: CDR1 LNHNV, CDR2 YYDKDF (reference sequence). With 0 bases removed from V and 7 bases from J, the gap between germline ends came to 15 bases.

The CDR3 loop is CASSGALAEIGTDTQYF. CDR3 DNA: TGTGCCAGCAGTGGGGCCTTGGCGGAGATTGGGACAGATACGCAGTATTTT. This chain joins TRBV28 and TRBJ2-3; perhaps TRBD1 as D (5 bases). The germline gives CDR1 MDHEN, CDR2 SYDVKM. V was pared by 5 bases and J by 3 bases, with 21 bases between. This CDR3 comprises 17 residues. Combining the CDR3 with reference TRBV28 and TRBJ2-3 gives the whole variable domain DVKVTQSSRYLVKRTGEKVFLECVQDMDHENMFWYRQDPGLGLRLIYFSYDVKMKEKGDIPEGYSVSREKKERFSLILESASTNQTSMYLCASSGALAEIGTDTQYFGPGTRLTVL.

V usage is TRBV9 and J usage is TRBJ2-1, with D possibly being TRBD2 (6 bases). Germline lookup yields CDR1 SGDLS and CDR2 YYNGEE. Between the trimmed V and J ends, which lost 0 bases and 4 bases, there was a span of 14 bases. The CDR3 has 16 amino acids. CDR3 DNA: TGTGCCAGCAGCGTAGAAGCATTAGCGGCGTACAATGAGCAGTTCTTC. It encodes CASSVEALAAYNEQFF.

The V gene is TRBV27, the J gene TRBJ1-2, with 7 positions matching TRBD1. J lost 5 bases, V lost 4 bases, and 4 bases had no gene match. The CDR3 length is 13 residues. Germline CDR1 reads MNHEY; CDR2 reads SMNVEV (reference sequence). CDR3 in amino acids: CASSSGQLYGYTF. CDR3 bases: TGTGCCAGCAGTTCGGGACAGCTTTATGGCTACACCTTC.

This clone appeared a few times. The V gene is TRBV7-2, the J gene TRBJ1-5; the D gene is possibly TRBD1 (5 bases). Germline V gene sequence: CDR1 SGHTA, CDR2 FQGNSA. Trimming shortened V by 5 bases and J by 4 bases, and 12 bases separated the two germline ends. CDR3 length equals 14 residues. CDR3 sequence: CASSPNRGNQPQHF. The CDR3 region has the DNA TGTGCCAGCAGCCCCAATCGGGGGAATCAGCCCCAGCATTTT.

The rearrangement joins TRBV7-7 to TRBJ2-5, with 7 bases matching TRBD2. This CDR3 has 14 residues. J gave up 4 bases and V 1 base, and 3 bases lay outside the gene matches. Germline CDR1 reads SSHAT; CDR2 reads FNYEAQ (reference sequence). In nucleotides, the CDR3 is TGTGCCAGCAGCTTAGGCGGGAGAGGAGAGACCCAGTACTTC. This translates into CASSLGGRGETQYF. The entire variable domain, with the rest obtained from reference TRBV7-7 and TRBJ2-5, is as follows: GAGVSQSPRYKVTKRGQDVTLRCDPISSHATLYWYQQALGQGPEFLTYFNYEAQPDKSGLPSDRFSAERPEGSISTLTIQRTEQRDSAMYRCASSLGGRGETQYFGPGTRLLVL.

The chain carries TRBV2 and TRBJ2-2, with D perhaps TRBD2 (5 bases). The CDR3 is 13 residues long. Germline V gene lookup returns CDR1 SNHLY and CDR2 FYNNEI. The V and J ends lost 6 bases and 4 bases respectively, with 9 bases between them. CDR3 in amino acids: CASRASRTGELFF. The CDR3 bases are TGTGCCAGCAGGGCTAGCCGCACCGGGGAGCTGTTTTTT.

This clone was picked up a small number of times. The chain recombines TRBV28 with TRBJ1-2; D perhaps matches TRBD1 (6 bases). With 6 bases removed from V and 10 bases from J, the gap between germline ends came to 18 bases. The CDR3 length is 13 residues. Germline V gene sequence: CDR1 MDHEN, CDR2 SYDVKM. CDR3 amino acids: CASRPHDTGNYTF. CDR3 coding DNA: TGTGCCAGCAGACCGCACGACACAGGGAACTACACCTTC.

This clone was seen more than once but under ten times. The gene calls are TRBV5-6 and TRBJ2-1, with D possibly matching TRBD1 (6 bases). Germline CDR1 and CDR2: SGHDT and YYEEEE. V gave up 0 bases and J gave up 2 bases, with 15 bases separating them. This CDR3 contains 17 residues. CDR3 sequence: CASSLDRRGSPYNEQFF. The CDR3 DNA sequence: TGTGCCAGCAGCTTGGACAGAAGGGGGAGTCCCTACAATGAGCAGTTCTTC.

This clone turned up a few times. The chain employs TRBV7-2 and TRBJ2-3; 10 nucleotides match TRBD2. Per the germline V gene, CDR1 is SGHTA and CDR2 is FQGNSA. The CDR3 is 16 amino acids. After removal of 1 base from V and 5 bases from J, the junction contained 6 bases not matched to a gene. DNA for the CDR3: TGTGCCAGCAGCTTAGAGCGGGAGGGCCCTCGAGATACGCAGTATTTT. It is translated as CASSLEREGPRDTQYF.

As DNA, the CDR3 is TGTGCCAGCAGCTTAGGCAGGGTGGGTGAGCAGTTCTTC. It is translated as CASSLGRVGEQFF. V is TRBV7-8 and J is TRBJ2-1; D may be TRBD1 (5 bases). Trimming took 1 base from V and 9 from J, leaving 10 bases between them. Germline V gene sequence: CDR1 SGHVS, CDR2 FQNEAQ. This CDR3 has 13 residues.

This clone was found a few times. J is TRBJ2-1 and V is TRBV30; D unresolved. This CDR3 is 12 amino acids long. V was cut by 1 base and J by 8 bases, with 9 bases left in between. Germline lookup yields CDR1 GTSNPN and CDR2 SVGIG (reference sequence). The CDR3 bases are TGTGCCTGGAGTGCCCAGTTGGATGAGCAGTTCTTC. It specifies CAWSAQLDEQFF. Supplemented by reference TRBV30 and TRBJ2-1, the full variable domain reads SQTIHQWPATLVQPVGSPLSLECTVEGTSNPNLYWYRQAAGRGLQLLFYSVGIGQISSEVPQNLSASRPQDRQFILSSKKLLLSDSGFYLCAWSAQLDEQFFGPGTRLTVL.

In its sample, this clone was seen a few times. This rearrangement joins TRBV7-7 to TRBJ2-5, with TRBD2 matching 14 bases. Germline lookup yields CDR1 SSHAT and CDR2 FNYEAQ (reference sequence). The CDR3 extends over 15 amino acids. The junction had 3 bases not matched to a gene; V was cut back by 5 bases and J by 4 bases. The DNA for the CDR3 is TGTGCCAGCAGCGGGACTAGCGGGAGTCGAGAGACCCAGTACTTC. Protein: CASSGTSGSRETQYF.

The V call is TRBV7-9, the J call TRBJ1-2, with D maybe TRBD1 (6 bases). The V gene lost 4 bases and the J gene lost 2 bases, with 14 bases spanning the gap. Germline CDR1 and CDR2: SEHNR and FQNEAQ (reference sequence). The CDR3 runs to 15 residues. The CDR3 here is CASSSRTVANYGYTF. The CDR3 DNA reads as TGTGCCAGCAGCTCAAGGACAGTAGCCAACTATGGCTACACCTTC.

V and J are TRBV9 and TRBJ1-1; D gene unclear. The CDR3 totals 17 residues. Germline V gene sequence: CDR1 SGDLS, CDR2 YYNGEE. V was clipped by 4 bases and J by 0 bases, with 19 bases between them. The CDR3 DNA is TGTGCCAGCAGCTTGAGGGCCGCGGGGTTAATGAACACTGAAGCTTTCTTT. This encodes CASSLRAAGLMNTEAFF.

The chain uses TRBV5-4 and TRBJ2-1; TRBD2 matches at 7 bases. From germline, CDR1 is SGHNT and CDR2 YYREEE (reference sequence). There are 14 residues in the CDR3. V was pared by 0 bases and J by 10 bases, with 7 bases of the junction left unmatched. The CDR3 nucleotides are TGTGCCAGCAGCTTGGCTGGCCTAGCGGAAGAGCAGTTCTTC. It translates to CASSLAGLAEEQFF.

Concerning this clone: Additional DNA sequences in this sample encode the identical CDR3. The chain carries TRBV7-2 and TRBJ2-1; TRBD2 aligns across 7 bases. The CDR3 runs to 15 residues. The V segment lost 1 base and the J segment 7 bases; nucleotides outside the gene matches: 7. CDR1 and CDR2 from the germline V gene are SGHTA and FQGNSA. CDR3 sequence (DNA): TGTGCCAGCAGCTTAGTTGCGGGAGTTGGGAATGAGCAGTTCTTC. Its translation is CASSLVAGVGNEQFF. Full variable domain (rest looked up from reference TRBV7-2 and TRBJ2-1): GAGVSQSPSNKVTEKGKDVELRCDPISGHTALYWYRQSLGQGLEFLIYFQGNSAPDKSGLPSDRFSAERTGGSVSTLTIQRTQQEDSAVYLCASSLVAGVGNEQFFGPGTRLTVL.

This clone occurred a few times. The chain employs TRBV21-1 and TRBJ2-3; no check of the table's D call, TRBD1, against the DNA was made. TRBV21-1 is tagged as a pseudogene. The CDR3 sequence is 18 residues long. The CDR3: CASSKVTTVEPRTDTQYF. The CDR3 coding sequence is TGTGCCAGCAGCAAAGTTACAACCGTCGAGCCCAGGACAGATACGCAGTATTTT.

This chain connects TRBV7-2 to TRBJ1-5; tentatively, D is TRBD1 (6 bases). Between the trimmed V and J ends, which lost 1 base and 2 bases, there was a span of 15 bases. Germline V gene sequence: CDR1 SGHTA, CDR2 FQGNSA. The length of the CDR3 is 17 residues. The CDR3 sequence is CASSLVGGWGGNQPQHF. CDR3 bases: TGTGCCAGCAGCTTAGTAGGGGGTTGGGGCGGCAATCAGCCCCAGCATTTT.

The V call is TRBV19, the J call TRBJ2-3; TRBD2 is a possible D gene (5 bases). The CDR3 consists of 13 residues. V lost 7 bases and J 2 bases, leaving 10 bases between the germline ends. Germline loops: CDR1 LNHDA, CDR2 SQIVND (reference sequence). The CDR3 sequence: CASKTGTTDTQYF. For the CDR3, the DNA is TGTGCCAGTAAAACGGGAACCACAGATACGCAGTATTTT.

CDR3 region: CASSRETSGSYNEQFF. In nucleotides, the CDR3 is TGTGCCAGCAGCCGAGAGACTAGCGGATCCTACAATGAGCAGTTCTTC. The chain has TRBV14 and TRBJ2-1; 9 bases are a match to TRBD2. From germline, CDR1 is SGHDN and CDR2 FVKESK. The junction had 5 bases not matched to a gene; V was cut back by 4 bases and J by 1 base. The CDR3 runs 16 residues.

This clone was recorded a few times. V and J are TRBV18 and TRBJ2-3, with 10 bases fitting TRBD1. Looked up from germline, CDR1 is KGHSH and CDR2 is LQKENI. J lost 3 bases, V lost 6 bases, and 6 bases had no gene match. This CDR3 contains 15 residues. The CDR3 DNA reads as TGTGCCAGCTCTCCGACAGGGGGCGGGACAGATACGCAGTATTTT. Its translation is CASSPTGGGTDTQYF.